This TCR beta chain was sequenced in a study of T cell responses to AZD1222 COVID-19 vaccine. The CDR3 loop spans 14 amino acids. V lost 0 bases to trimming and J lost 8 bases; unmatched junction nucleotides: 7. Germline values: CDR1 SGHNT, CDR2 YYREEE (reference sequence). The assay was immunoSEQ multiplex PCR, and TCRdb's table has in-frame clones only and misses some. Among approximately 130,000 clones listed, roughly 93% were seen once. Sequences were derived from peripheral blood, sampled on day 0 of AZD1222 vaccination. This clonotype was obtained from an adult in good health. J is TRBJ1-2 and V is TRBV5-4, with 7 positions matching TRBD1. The CDR3 here is CASSLERDREGYTF. The CDR3 region has the DNA TGTGCCAGCAGCTTGGAGAGAGACAGGGAAGGCTACACCTTC.